This T cell receptor beta chain came from a study of long-term antiretroviral therapy in people with HIV (dated by TCRdb to 2021 to 2024). With regard to the full study: The earliest samples were collected approximately a decade before the 2015 WHO recommendation for immediate ART, a period when ART was typically delayed until CD4 counts fell. A retrospective serial study tested whether ART initiation and durable HIV suppression were associated with changes in peripheral blood TRB repertoire composition and diversity. A total of around 190 cryopreserved PBMC samples came from around 30 adults with confirmed HIV infection and were collected serially over a mean of roughly 6 years (range 1-12). Among the 30 or so participants with HIV, over nine were female. No cross-contamination during QIAcube processing turned up in test extractions that ran a monoclonal T-cell line alongside around 34 polyclonal samples. Results and caveats for the whole study, not just this receptor: Inferences about post-ART repertoire changes were limited because no data were available on ART adherence, viral resistance or therapy changes. Samples dated from the mid-2000s to the late 2010s, and the ART regimens used may be less effective than current ones. HIV repertoires had narrower CDR3 length ranges than controls, and the network structure suggested an antigen-experienced repertoire that shifted only slightly toward naive after ART. Starting ART was linked to a significant rise in TRB diversity, yet even with long-term ART the diversity remained significantly lower than in transplant donor controls. The repertoire was dominated across all time points by expanded TRB clones identified before ART initiation, although this dominance was seen to fluctuate and to decrease in many PLHIV after ART. Because pre-ART samples had limited cell numbers, profiling was done on unsorted PBMC rather than on sorted CD4+ and CD8+ T cells. Owing to limited PBMC availability, only the TCR beta chain was sequenced, without alpha chain pairing.

With respect to this clone: What antigen it recognizes has not been identified. The input lacks base qualities; no much larger clone sits a single base away.

The immunoSEQ hsTCRB v3.0 assay was used at survey level resolution for TRB variable region sequencing. A depth of 40,000-50,000 T-cell genomes per sample was targeted for TRB sequencing. An Illumina MiSeq with a v3 150-cycle kit was used to sequence the pooled TRB libraries. In the authors' own workflow: Repertoire analysis was run in R within a reproducible Nextflow workflow that covered QC, data transformation and analysis. LymphoSeq2, an R package for exploring AIRR-Seq data, was used to implement custom analyses. After excluding a handful of samples that yielded fewer than 5000 total TRB sequences, fewer than 200 HIV repertoires remained for analysis. Among the roughly 200 retained HIV repertoires, 55 to 60 were collected before ART initiation and roughly 130 after ART initiation. Each repertoire was downsampled to 5000 TRB nucleotide sequences, and summary statistics were averaged across 100 downsampling iterations. TRB sequences were retained for analysis only if CDR3 regions of at least seven amino acids were present. Diversity was measured with a Shannon entropy-derived clonality score and the Gini coefficient. In repertoire networks, the top 5000 CDR3 amino acid sequences were linked whenever an edit distance of one separated two sequences. Antigen specificity groups and MHC restriction were predicted for TRB CDR3 amino acid sequences with GLIPH2. To flag known CMV, EBV, HIV or tissue antigen associations, CDR3 amino acid sequences were matched against VDJdb and McPAS-TCR. Pre-ART, post-ART and control groups were compared with Wilcoxon signed-rank tests and Holm-Bonferroni correction. Imported from immuneACCESS, the table was reduced by TCRdb to in-frame sequences with V and J called. These copies leave out some clones; in studies compared against another copy, an unresolved V gene accounts for under half, and the cause of the remainder is not known. V and J calls and clone size are those listed in that table; D and trimming were worked out from the DNA. Here the sample has some 19,000 clones; roughly 72% occur a single time. Jointly, the top ten make up approximately 7% of the sample.

The junction shows trimming of 3 bases on V and 6 bases on J, and the gene matches do not reach 9 bases of it. Inclusive of the bounding cysteine and phenylalanine, the CDR3 is 16 residues long. Kept here is only the CDR3 DNA, which spans 48 bases and is read in frame from base 1. The germline V gene specifies KGHSH as CDR1 and LQKENI as CDR2. Inclusion was restricted to participants for whom at least one PBMC sample before ART initiation and at least two post-ART samples were available. Every participant with HIV received treatment in the United States of America. Cryopreserved samples of about 1-10 million PBMC were thawed and washed before DNA extraction. At the time of the earliest PBMC sample, participants with HIV were aged between about 23 and 54 years. PBMC samples were contributed by each participant from 1-4 timepoints before ART initiation and 2-8 timepoints after ART initiation, with a median of 7 samples. For every participant, serial HIV viral load, CD4+ T-cell count, ART history and demographic data were obtained. Using a Qiagen kit on a QIAcube, genomic DNA was extracted from unsorted PBMC, with samples processed in batches of 12.

The sample in question was unsorted PBMCs, obtained 2.2 years after starting antiretroviral therapy. The sequence joins TRBV18 to TRBJ2-1; 9 middle bases align to TRBD2. This clonotype was sampled from a man aged 45-65 years with HIV. Read as DNA, the sequence is TGTGCCAGCTCACCGCTAGGAGCGGGGGGTTTCAATGAGCAGTTCTTC. Its protein product is CASSPLGAGGFNEQFF.